This T cell receptor (beta chain) was sequenced in a study of blood T cell repertoires in COVID-19. The overall study: Sites in the United States, Italy and Spain provided acute and convalescent COVID-19 samples. PBMCs, B-cell-depleted T cells, or T cells provided the cDNA or gDNA that made up the material.

Authors' data handling: Estimates of nucleated cell counts were drawn from the amplification of reference gene primers. The method was immunoSEQ multiplex PCR; TCRdb's version includes in-frame clones alone and lacks a portion of them. The DNA gave D and trimming, while V, J and clone size come from that table. This sample has under 300,000 clones, with roughly 93% found just once. Categorization into cohorts depended on clinical history that participants reported. The CDR3 is 12 amino acids. V lost 1 base and J 3 bases, leaving 4 bases between the germline ends. Germline CDR1 SQVTM, CDR2 ANQGSEA. The sequence was obtained from a middle-aged woman with acute COVID-19. Sequenced input: PBMCs or T cells enriched from blood (not recorded which). The chain couples TRBV29-1 to TRBJ2-1; D is unclear. The CDR3 reads CSVEVYYNEQFF. The CDR3 DNA follows: TGCAGCGTTGAAGTCTACTACAATGAGCAGTTCTTC.